This T cell receptor (beta chain) was identified in a study of blood T cell repertoires in COVID-19. Overall study: Sites across the United States, Italy and Spain contributed samples from acute and convalescent COVID-19. From T cells, B-cell-depleted T cells, or PBMCs came the material, which was cDNA or gDNA.

Original analysis: How many nucleated cells were present was estimated from reference gene primer amplification. The method was immunoSEQ multiplex PCR; TCRdb's version includes in-frame clones alone and lacks a portion of them. V, J and clone size derive from that table, while D and trimming were established from the DNA sequence. This sample yields approximately 250,000 clones, of which 65% to 90% are seen a single time; less than 7.5% belongs to the top ten. The source is a woman in her forties or fifties with acute or convalescent COVID-19. Material: peripheral blood.

CDR3 nucleotides: TGTGCCAGTCGGGGAAGGAATTCACCCCTCCACTTT. It encodes CASRGRNSPLHF. The chain combines TRBV19 with TRBJ1-6; no reliable D call. This CDR3 contains 12 residues. Trimming shortened V by 8 bases and J by 7 bases, and 9 bases separated the two germline ends. Germline values: CDR1 LNHDA, CDR2 SQIVND (reference sequence). Supplemented by reference TRBV19 and TRBJ1-6, the full variable domain reads DGGITQSPKYLFRKEGQNVTLSCEQNLNHDAMYWYRQDPGQGLRLIYYSQIVNDFQKGDIAEGYSVSREKKESFPLTVTSAQKNPTAFYLCASRGRNSPLHFGNGTRLTVT.